The present T cell receptor (beta chain) was sequenced within a study of Graves' ophthalmopathy and Graves' hyperthyroidism. This clonotype was picked up many times. RNA transcripts served as template for amplifying TCR beta CDR3 sequences. The library came from an HTBI-primed first-round RT-PCR and a second-round multiplex PCR. Via MiXCR, TCRdb re-called the multiplex PCR reads, giving one row per CDR3 protein. The sample lists 600,000 to 700,000 distinct CDR3 sequences, about two fifths occurring once. The length of the CDR3 is 10 residues. From germline, CDR1 is SNHLY and CDR2 FYNNEI. V lost 8 bases and J 6 bases, leaving 8 bases between the germline ends.

The V and J genes are TRBV2 and TRBJ2-7, with a weak D call TRBD2 (5 bases). This TCR came from an adult man with Graves' ophthalmopathy. The specimen was peripheral blood. The CDR3 nucleotides are TGTGCCAGCCTAGCAAGCGAGCAGTACTTC. Its protein is CASLASEQYF.